These 14 T cell receptor beta chains were sequenced from one sample in a study of blood T cell repertoires in COVID-19. Clones were sequenced by immunoSEQ multiplex PCR, and TCRdb holds only the in-frame ones, with some missing. The sample has a few hundred thousand clones; around 86% are singletons. Sequenced sample: peripheral blood. Receptors originate from an older woman with COVID-19, enrolled during active disease.

The chain has TRBV11-2 and TRBJ2-1; 8 nucleotides line up with TRBD1. The CDR3 is 15 amino acids. V lost 4 bases and J lost 8; bases outside the gene matches: 10. CDR1 and CDR2 (germline): SGHAT, FQNNGV. CDR3 amino acids: CASSSRTGPEYEQFF. The CDR3 DNA is TGTGCCAGCAGCTCCAGGACAGGGCCCGAGTATGAGCAGTTCTTC.

The V gene is TRBV28, the J gene TRBJ2-1; TRBD2 agrees at 9 bases. The CDR3 is 14 amino acids. Unmatched junction bases numbered 1, after V lost 2 bases and J lost 5 bases. Looked up from germline, CDR1 is MDHEN and CDR2 is SYDVKM. The CDR3 DNA sequence: TGTGCCAGCAGTTTAGCTAGCGGGGACAATGAGCAGTTCTTC. Translated: CASSLASGDNEQFF.

V usage is TRBV7-2 and J usage is TRBJ2-5; tentative D call: TRBD1 (6 bases). Trimming cost V 0 bases and J 7 bases, with 15 bases left between them. Per germline, CDR1 SGHTA and CDR2 FQGNSA. This CDR3 has 15 residues. CDR3 in DNA: TGTGCCAGCAGCTTAGCGGACGGGGTAGGGGGGACCCAGTACTTC. Its translation is CASSLADGVGGTQYF.

The CDR3: CASSGWGASGANEQFF. CDR3 nucleotides: TGTGCCAGCAGTGGGTGGGGGGCTAGCGGTGCCAATGAGCAGTTCTTC. The chain combines TRBV25-1 with TRBJ2-1; tentative D call: TRBD2 (7 bases). Per the germline V gene, CDR1 is MGHDK and CDR2 is SYGVNS. The germline V and J ends were trimmed by 4 bases and 6 bases, with 19 bases remaining between them. This CDR3 is 16 amino acids long.

The chain joins TRBV7-3 to TRBJ2-3; 10 nucleotides align to TRBD1. V dropped 8 bases and J dropped 1; count of bases not matched to a gene: 6. This CDR3 comprises 15 residues. The germline gives CDR1 SGHTA, CDR2 FQGTGA. CDR3 protein: CASADRGAGTDTQYF. The CDR3 DNA reads as TGTGCCAGCGCGGACAGGGGGGCGGGCACAGATACGCAGTATTTT.

This clone has just one count. The chain combines TRBV6-2 or TRBV6-3 with TRBJ1-2; 7 bases are a match to TRBD1. The CDR3 consists of 15 residues. The V segment lost 4 bases and the J segment 1 base; nucleotides outside the gene matches: 6. CDR1 is MNHEY and CDR2 is SVGEGT in the germline V gene. CDR3 amino acids: CASSLGTAGNYGYTF. The CDR3 nucleotides read TGTGCCAGCAGTTTGGGGACAGCCGGTAACTATGGCTACACCTTC.

CDR3 region: CASSGGQPQHF. In DNA, the CDR3 is TGTGCCAGCAGCGGAGGCCAGCCCCAGCATTTT. The chain uses TRBV6-6 and TRBJ1-5; no reliable D call. CDR3 length equals 11 residues. Looked up from germline, CDR1 is MNHNY and CDR2 is SVGAGI (reference sequence). V was cut by 6 bases and J by 7 bases, with 7 bases left in between.

The chain combines TRBV10-3 with TRBJ2-1, with D hard to call. Germline V gene data show CDR1 as ENHRY and CDR2 as SYGVKD. The CDR3 has 11 residues. Trimming cost V 10 bases and J 5 bases, with 9 bases left between them. The DNA for the CDR3 is TGTGCCACCCGGTCTAACAATGAGCAGTTCTTC. This encodes CATRSNNEQFF.

This clone was counted a single time. The J gene is TRBJ1-2, the V gene TRBV6-2 or TRBV6-3, with D perhaps matching TRBD1 (5 bases). V was cut by 5 bases and J by 5 bases, with 21 bases left in between. This CDR3 comprises 16 residues. Germline CDR1 is MNHEY and CDR2 is SVGEGT. The CDR3 DNA is TGTGCCAGCAGTCCCCTTGGGGCACCCTCGTGGTATGGCTACACCTTC. Translated, it gives CASSPLGAPSWYGYTF.

The V and J genes are TRBV5-4 and TRBJ1-2; D perhaps matches TRBD1 (5 bases). Looked up from germline, CDR1 is SGHNT and CDR2 is YYREEE (reference sequence). The CDR3 covers 13 residues. V was shortened by 10 bases and J by 2 bases, with 15 bases between the two germline ends. The CDR3 region is CAGSLDKNYGYTF. DNA for the CDR3: TGTGCCGGCTCGCTGGACAAGAACTATGGCTACACCTTC.

The rearrangement joins TRBV6-5 to TRBJ2-1, with 8 nucleotides matching TRBD1. From germline, CDR1 is MNHEY and CDR2 SVGAGI. This CDR3 has 15 residues. V lost 7 bases and J lost 4; bases outside the gene matches: 9. The CDR3 bases are TGTGCCAGCACCCCCGACAGGGGAGGATACAATGAGCAGTTCTTC. Protein sequence: CASTPDRGGYNEQFF.

J is TRBJ2-7 and V is TRBV3-1 (or the pseudogene TRBV3-2), with a weak D call TRBD1 (6 bases). The V gene lost 1 base and the J gene lost 6 bases, with 13 bases spanning the gap. CDR3 length: 14 amino acids. In germline, CDR1 is LGHDT, CDR2 YNNKEL (reference sequence). CDR3: CASSQGTEVAEQYF. As DNA, the CDR3 is TGTGCCAGCAGCCAAGGGACAGAGGTCGCCGAGCAGTACTTC.

CDR3 DNA: TGTGCCAGCAGCCCCACGGGAGGGGGCGGGGATACGCAGTATTTT. Translated, it gives CASSPTGGGGDTQYF. The rearrangement links TRBV7-9 to TRBJ2-3; tentatively, D is TRBD2 (8 bases). Germline V CDR1 and CDR2: SEHNR, FQNEAQ (reference sequence). The CDR3 has 15 residues. Trimming left V 5 bases short and J 6 bases short, with 18 bases between.

The genes are TRBV2 and TRBJ1-4; D may be TRBD1 (5 bases). The germline V and J ends were trimmed by 6 bases and 3 bases, with 14 bases remaining between them. In germline, CDR1 is SNHLY, CDR2 FYNNEI. This CDR3 is built from 15 residues. The CDR3 protein is CASSLRGSSNEKLFF. The CDR3 DNA is TGTGCCAGCAGCCTAAGGGGTTCGTCTAATGAAAAACTGTTTTTT.